This TCR beta chain was profiled in a study of blood T cell repertoires in COVID-19. Study-level background: The samples span acute and convalescent COVID-19 from the United States, Italy and Spain. The cDNA or gDNA used as material had been derived from T cells, B-cell-depleted T cells, or PBMCs.

As originally analysed: Amplification of reference gene primers provided the estimated nucleated cell counts. TCRdb keeps only in-frame clones here, not all; method: immunoSEQ multiplex PCR. D and trimming were read from the DNA, whereas the V and J calls and clone size are those reported in that table. Of about 82,000 clones in the sample, roughly 78% are singletons; the top ten hold approximately 40%. Germline trimming cut 2 bases from V and 5 bases from J; bases unmatched to any gene: 13. The CDR3 is 19 amino acids. Germline V CDR1 and CDR2: SGHNT, YYREEE (reference sequence). The clonotype originates from a man aged 55-75 years with COVID-19, enrolled during active disease. The sample comprised peripheral blood. The V and J genes are TRBV5-4 and TRBJ2-1; TRBD2 agrees at 13 bases. This CDR3 reads CASSFGPEGTSGADNEQFF. DNA for the CDR3: TGTGCCAGCAGCTTTGGTCCCGAGGGGACTAGCGGGGCGGACAATGAGCAGTTCTTC.